Each of the 5 T cell receptor beta chains below was sequenced from the same sample in a study of T-cell reconstitution after alpha-beta-depleted transplantation in children. Using unique molecular identifiers, the investigators prepared the TCRbeta library. TCRdb reprocessed the PCR reads via MiXCR and lists one record per CDR3 protein. The repertoire holds hundreds of thousands of distinct CDR3 sequences, with roughly 8% as singletons. The source material was PBMCs, mostly from graft donor cells, sampled 180 days after TCRalphabeta/CD19-depleted stem cell transplant. Receptor source: a male patient aged 10 to 17 who had a stem cell transplant for acute lymphoblastic leukemia, so the T cells may come from the graft donor.

This clonotype came up a few times. CDR3: CASSLGGLAVSDYNEQFF. Written as DNA, the CDR3 is TGCGCCAGCAGCTTGGGGGGACTAGCGGTCTCGGATTACAATGAGCAGTTCTTC. V gene TRBV5-1 combines with J gene TRBJ2-1, with 11 bases fitting TRBD2. Germline values: CDR1 SGHRS, CDR2 YFSETQ. The CDR3 covers 18 residues. The V gene end was trimmed by 0 bases and the J gene end by 4 bases; junction bases not matched to a gene: 9. Full variable domain (missing parts from reference TRBV5-1 and TRBJ2-1): KAGVTQTPRYLIKTRGQQVTLSCSPISGHRSVSWYQQTPGQGLQFLFEYFSETQRNKGNFPGRFSGRQFSNSRSEMNVSTLELGDSALYLCASSLGGLAVSDYNEQFFGPGTRLTVL.

The gene calls are TRBV20-1 and TRBJ2-5, with 9 bases fitting TRBD2. CDR1 is DFQATT, CDR2 SNEGSKA, per germline (reference sequence). The junction had 10 bases not matched to a gene; V was cut back by 3 bases and J by 2 bases. This CDR3 is built from 16 residues. The CDR3: CSARNRRGGLQETQYF. The CDR3 region has the DNA TGCAGTGCTAGGAATCGGCGGGGGGGGTTGCAAGAGACCCAGTACTTC.

This clonotype was seen many times. The chain's CDR3 is CASSIATRGNTEAFF. CDR3 nucleotide sequence: TGTGCCAGTAGTATAGCGACTCGTGGGAACACTGAAGCTTTCTTT. The genes are TRBV19 and TRBJ1-1; D remains ambiguous. This CDR3 contains 15 residues. V lost 1 base to trimming and J lost 1 base, with 10 bases between them. Germline CDR1 LNHDA, CDR2 SQIVND (reference sequence).

This clonotype was detected many times. The CDR3 DNA sequence: TGTGCCAGCTACACTCGGGACGCCTCCTACGAGCAGTACTTC. Translated, it gives CASYTRDASYEQYF. V and J are TRBV6-1 and TRBJ2-7; D might be TRBD1 or TRBD2, each matching 5 bases. Trimming stripped 8 bases from V and 0 bases from J, with 14 bases between. From germline, CDR1 is MNHNS and CDR2 SASEGT. The CDR3 loop spans 14 amino acids.

This clonotype was seen ten or more times. This chain links TRBV5-1 with TRBJ2-1, with 12 bases lining up with TRBD1. The CDR3 length is 15 residues. Germline assignment: CDR1 SGHRS and CDR2 YFSETQ. V was clipped by 4 bases and J by 10 bases; unmatched bases: 9. CDR3 in DNA: TGCGCCAGCAGCCCGTGGGGACAGGGGGCGGACGAGCAGTTCTTC. Protein product: CASSPWGQGADEQFF. The entire variable domain, with the rest obtained from reference TRBV5-1 and TRBJ2-1, is as follows: KAGVTQTPRYLIKTRGQQVTLSCSPISGHRSVSWYQQTPGQGLQFLFEYFSETQRNKGNFPGRFSGRQFSNSRSEMNVSTLELGDSALYLCASSPWGQGADEQFFGPGTRLTVL.